The source of this TCR beta chain is a study of cytomegalovirus exposure and HLA in healthy donors. Study results and caveats: Immune exposure was documented only through CMV serostatus.

60 Vbeta and 13 Jbeta primers were used in PCR. Per the original methods: A later analysis tallied 87 million or so unique TCR beta chains, around 12 million of them shared. Sequenced by immunoSEQ multiplex PCR; TCRdb stores in-frame clones only, minus some. V, J and clone size were drawn from that table, and D and trimming were deduced from the DNA. The sample shows approximately 140,000 clones, 61% of them seen only once. Comment on this clone: Its antigen is not known.

V shed 5 bases and J 6 bases; nucleotides not matched to a gene: 4. CDR1 LNHDA and CDR2 SQIVND come from the germline V gene (reference sequence). The CDR3 is 14 amino acids. The sample taken for sequencing was PBMCs. The chain combines TRBV19 with TRBJ1-2; 12 nucleotides align to TRBD1. This TCR was recovered from a male donor in good health and CMV-seronegative. CDR3 loop: CASSPGQGADGYTF. CDR3 nucleotide sequence: TGTGCCAGTAGTCCGGGACAGGGGGCGGATGGCTACACCTTC.